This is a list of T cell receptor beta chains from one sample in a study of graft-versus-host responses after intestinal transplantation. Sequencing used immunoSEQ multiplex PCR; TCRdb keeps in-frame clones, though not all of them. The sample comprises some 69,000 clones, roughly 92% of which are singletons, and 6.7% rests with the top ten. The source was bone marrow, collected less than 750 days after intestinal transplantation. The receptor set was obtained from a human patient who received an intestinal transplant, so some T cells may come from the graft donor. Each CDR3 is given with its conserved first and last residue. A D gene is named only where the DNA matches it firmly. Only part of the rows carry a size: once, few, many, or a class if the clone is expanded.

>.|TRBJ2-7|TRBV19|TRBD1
CASSPSGTGRYEQYF
TGTGCCAGTAGTCCTTCCGGGACAGGGCGGTACGAGCAGTACTTC
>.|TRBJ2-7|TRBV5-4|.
CASSLSLAALQYF
TGTGCCAGCAGCTTGTCGCTTGCCGCCCTGCAGTACTTC
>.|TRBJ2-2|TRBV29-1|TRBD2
CSVALAGGRGARGELFF
TGCAGCGTTGCACTAGCGGGAGGGCGGGGGGCTCGAGGGGAGCTGTTTTTT
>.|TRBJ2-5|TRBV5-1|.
CASSLSPTETQYF
TGCGCCAGCAGCTTGAGCCCCACGGAGACCCAGTACTTC
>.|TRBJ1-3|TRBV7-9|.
CASSPGLSGNTIYF
TGTGCCAGCAGCCCGGGTCTTTCTGGAAACACCATATATTTT
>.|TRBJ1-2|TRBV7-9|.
CASSLVTAYGYTF
TGTGCCAGCAGCTTAGTGACAGCCTATGGCTACACCTTC
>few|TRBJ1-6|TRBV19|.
CASARPYNSPLHF
TGTGCCAGTGCCAGACCATATAATTCACCCCTCCACTTT
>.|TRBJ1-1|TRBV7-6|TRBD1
CASSPRQGAYAFF
TGTGCCAGCAGCCCCCGACAGGGGGCGTATGCTTTCTTT
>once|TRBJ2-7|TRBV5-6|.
CASSPLDPYEQYF
TGTGCCAGCAGCCCTCTAGATCCCTACGAGCAGTACTTC
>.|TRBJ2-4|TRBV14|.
CASSQVGQRNIQYF
TGTGCCAGCAGCCAGGTGGGGCAGAGGAACATTCAGTACTTC
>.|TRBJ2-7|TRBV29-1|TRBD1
CSVEGDRGEHEQYF
TGCAGCGTTGAAGGGGACAGGGGTGAGCACGAGCAGTACTTT